The 12 T cell receptor beta chains below all came from one sample that was sequenced in a study of shared clonotypes between healthy human individuals. Measured with immunoSEQ multiplex PCR; TCRdb has only the in-frame clones, and not every one. This table has 2 million to 2.5 million clones, around 95% appearing once. Sequenced sample: naive CD4+ T cells sorted from blood. Specified subset: CD45RA+ positively selected. Receptors were obtained from a man aged 18 to 29 in good health.

This clone was picked up one time. The V and J genes are TRBV19 and TRBJ2-6; 9 nucleotides match TRBD1. With V trimmed by 7 bases and J by 0 bases, 4 bases remained unmatched. The V gene's germline CDR1 is LNHDA and CDR2 SQIVND (reference sequence). CDR3 length: 16 residues. Here the CDR3 reads CASMGQGHSGANVLTF. The DNA for the CDR3 is TGTGCCAGTATGGGACAGGGCCACTCTGGGGCCAACGTCCTGACTTTC.

V gene TRBV4-3 combines with J gene TRBJ2-2; 13 bases are a match to TRBD2. The CDR3 sequence is 18 residues long. Germline trimming cut 4 bases from V and 0 bases from J; bases unmatched to any gene: 5. Germline CDR1 and CDR2: LGHNA and YSLEER. CDR3 loop: CASSLLAGGPANTGELFF. CDR3 nucleotides: TGCGCCAGCAGCCTACTAGCGGGAGGGCCGGCGAACACCGGGGAGCTGTTTTTT.

This chain links TRBV29-1 with TRBJ1-2; the D is unclear. This CDR3 has 11 amino acids. Germline CDR1 SQVTM, CDR2 ANQGSEA. V lost 4 bases and J lost 5, with 8 bases in between. As DNA, the CDR3 is TGCAGCGTTGTACAACTGTATGGCTACACCTTC. Amino acid sequence: CSVVQLYGYTF.

V and J are TRBV15 and TRBJ2-3; D is unresolved. CDR3 length equals 15 residues. V was pared by 0 bases and J by 2 bases, with 9 bases between. Germline V gives CDR1 LNHNV, CDR2 YYDKDF (reference sequence). CDR3: CATSRDWLSTDTQYF. CDR3 sequence (DNA): TGTGCCACCAGCAGAGATTGGCTTTCCACAGATACGCAGTATTTT.

A note on this clone: Different DNA sequences within this sample yield the same CDR3. V usage is TRBV6-1 and J usage is TRBJ1-5; D ambiguous. Trimming removed 9 bases at V and 1 base at J, with 7 bases between. Germline values: CDR1 MNHNS, CDR2 SASEGT. The CDR3 consists of 12 residues. This CDR3 reads CASSLSNQPQHF. The CDR3 nucleotides read TGTGCCAGTTCCTTGAGCAATCAGCCCCAGCATTTT.

This clone was seen once. The V and J genes are TRBV10-3 and TRBJ2-7, with D maybe TRBD1 (5 bases). Germline V lookup: CDR1 ENHRY, CDR2 SYGVKD. CDR3 length: 12 residues. Trimming took off 8 bases at V and 7 bases at J, with 15 bases between the two ends. The CDR3 region has the DNA TGTGCCATCCGACAACCAGGGTGGGAGCAGTACTTC. As protein: CAIRQPGWEQYF.

This clone has only one observation. This chain links TRBV14 with TRBJ2-7, with 7 bases identical to TRBD2. CDR3 size: 12 residues. Losses at the gene ends were 5 bases for V and 6 bases for J; bases not matched to a gene: 4. Germline V lookup: CDR1 SGHDN, CDR2 FVKESK. CDR3 region: CASSLGGFEQYF. The CDR3 coding sequence is TGTGCCAGCAGCTTGGGGGGGTTCGAGCAGTACTTC.

This chain uses TRBV7-3 with TRBJ2-3; 12 bases are a match to TRBD1. The junction had 11 bases not matched to a gene; V was cut back by 5 bases and J by 2 bases. The CDR3 contains 18 residues. In germline, CDR1 is SGHTA, CDR2 FQGTGA. This chain's CDR3 is CASSLGDRGLTFTDTQYF. The CDR3 bases are TGTGCCAGCAGCCTCGGGGACAGGGGGCTTACTTTCACAGATACGCAGTATTTT.

This clone occurred once. The V and J genes are TRBV2 and TRBJ1-6; 9 bases fit TRBD1. The CDR3 covers 16 residues. After removal of 0 bases from V and 7 bases from J, the junction contained 4 bases not matched to a gene. Germline CDR1 SNHLY, CDR2 FYNNEI. The CDR3 coding sequence is TGTGCCAGCAGTGAAGCTCCCGGGACAGGGAATTCACCCCTCCACTTT. Amino acids: CASSEAPGTGNSPLHF.

This clone was recorded only once. V usage is TRBV6-1 and J usage is TRBJ2-1, with TRBD1 identical over 9 bases. Trimming at V came to 6 bases and at J to 2 bases, leaving 5 bases not matched to a gene. This CDR3 comprises 15 residues. The germline CDR1 and CDR2 sequences are MNHNS and SASEGT. DNA of the CDR3: TGTGCCAGCAGAGTACAGGGGGCCACCTACAATGAGCAGTTCTTC. Translation gives CASRVQGATYNEQFF.

This clone was recorded once. J is TRBJ2-2 and V is TRBV29-1, with 11 nucleotides matching TRBD2. Germline loops: CDR1 SQVTM, CDR2 ANQGSEA. The length of the CDR3 is 18 residues. The V gene end was trimmed by 7 bases and the J gene end by 1 base; junction bases not matched to a gene: 14. CDR3 region: CSAAGTSGARGNTGELFF. The DNA for the CDR3 is TGCAGCGCCGCCGGGACTAGCGGAGCTCGCGGGAACACCGGGGAGCTGTTTTTT.

As regards this clone: Different DNA sequences within this sample yield the same CDR3. The gene calls are TRBV6-6 and TRBJ1-1, with TRBD1 matching 10 bases. This CDR3 comprises 13 residues. Losses at the gene ends were 6 bases for V and 4 bases for J; bases not matched to a gene: 2. CDR1 MNHNY and CDR2 SVGAGI come from the germline V gene (reference sequence). This CDR3 is CASRTGGPTEAFF. Written as DNA, the CDR3 is TGTGCCAGCAGGACAGGGGGCCCCACTGAAGCTTTCTTT.